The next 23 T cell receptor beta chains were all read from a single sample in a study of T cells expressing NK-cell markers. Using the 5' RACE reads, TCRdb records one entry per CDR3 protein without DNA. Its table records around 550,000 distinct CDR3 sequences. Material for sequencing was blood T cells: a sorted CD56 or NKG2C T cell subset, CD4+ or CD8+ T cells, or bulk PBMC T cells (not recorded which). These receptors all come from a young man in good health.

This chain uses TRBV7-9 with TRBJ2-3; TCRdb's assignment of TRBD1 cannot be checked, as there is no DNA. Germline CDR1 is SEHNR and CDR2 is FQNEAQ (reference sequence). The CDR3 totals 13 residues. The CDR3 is CASSIQGTDTQYF. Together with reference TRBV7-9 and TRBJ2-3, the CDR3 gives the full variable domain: DTGVSQNPRHKITKRGQNVTFRCDPISEHNRLYWYRQTLGQGPEFLTYFQNEAQLEKSRLLSDRFSAERPKGSFSTLEIQRTEQGDSAMYLCASSIQGTDTQYFGPGTRLTVL.

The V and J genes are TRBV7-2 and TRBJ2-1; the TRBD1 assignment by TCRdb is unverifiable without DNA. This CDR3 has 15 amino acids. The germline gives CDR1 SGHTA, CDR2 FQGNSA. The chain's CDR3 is CASSSRGLPSLEQFF.

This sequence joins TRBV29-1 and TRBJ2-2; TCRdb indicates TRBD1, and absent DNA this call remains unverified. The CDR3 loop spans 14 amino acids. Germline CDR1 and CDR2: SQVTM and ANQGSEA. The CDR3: CSVESQGGTGELFF.

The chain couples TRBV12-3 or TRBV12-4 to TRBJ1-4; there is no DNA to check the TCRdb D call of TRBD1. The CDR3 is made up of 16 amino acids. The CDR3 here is CASSGGQGIFEEKLFF.

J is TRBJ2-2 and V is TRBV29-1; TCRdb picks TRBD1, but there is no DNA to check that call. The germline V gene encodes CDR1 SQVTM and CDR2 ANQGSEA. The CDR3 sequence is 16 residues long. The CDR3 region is CSVGRRGSANTGELFF.

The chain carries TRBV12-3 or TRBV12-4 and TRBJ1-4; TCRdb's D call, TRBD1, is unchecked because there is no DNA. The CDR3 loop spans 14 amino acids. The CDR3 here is CASTRNTGQEKLFF.

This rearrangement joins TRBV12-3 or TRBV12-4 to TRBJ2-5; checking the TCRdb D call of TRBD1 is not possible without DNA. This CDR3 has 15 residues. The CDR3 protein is CASSQSRGTVETQYF.

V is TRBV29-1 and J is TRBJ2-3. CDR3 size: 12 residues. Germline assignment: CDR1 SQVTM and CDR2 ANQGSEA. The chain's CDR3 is CSVDEGTDTQYF.

CDR3 region: CASSLVGTSGHREQFF. The V and J genes are TRBV5-1 and TRBJ2-1; TCRdb reports TRBD2, a call that lacks DNA to check it against. The CDR3 is made up of 16 amino acids. Germline lookup yields CDR1 SGHRS and CDR2 YFSETQ.

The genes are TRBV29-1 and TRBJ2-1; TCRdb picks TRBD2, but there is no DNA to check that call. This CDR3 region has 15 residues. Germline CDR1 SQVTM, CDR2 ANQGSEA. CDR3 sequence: CSVEEGLVHRNEQFF.

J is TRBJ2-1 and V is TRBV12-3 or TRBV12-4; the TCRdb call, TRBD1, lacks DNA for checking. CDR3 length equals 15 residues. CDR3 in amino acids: CASSLMAAPVDEQFF.

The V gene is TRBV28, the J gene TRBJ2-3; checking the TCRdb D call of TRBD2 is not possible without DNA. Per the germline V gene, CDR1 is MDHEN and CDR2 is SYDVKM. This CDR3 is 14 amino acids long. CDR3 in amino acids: CASSFLDFTDTQYF.

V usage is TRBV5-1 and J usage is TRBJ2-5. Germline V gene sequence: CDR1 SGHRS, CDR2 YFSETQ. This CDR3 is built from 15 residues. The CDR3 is CASSLGDQGMETQYF.

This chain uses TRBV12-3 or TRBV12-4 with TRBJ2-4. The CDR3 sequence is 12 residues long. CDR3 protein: CASSLYRSEQYF.

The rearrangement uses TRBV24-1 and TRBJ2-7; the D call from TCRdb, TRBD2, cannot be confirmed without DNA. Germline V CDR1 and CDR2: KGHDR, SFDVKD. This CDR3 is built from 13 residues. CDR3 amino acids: CATQHKLAYEQYF.

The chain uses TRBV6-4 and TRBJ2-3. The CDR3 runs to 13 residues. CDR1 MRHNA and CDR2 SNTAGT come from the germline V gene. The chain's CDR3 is CASGPSLLDTQYF.

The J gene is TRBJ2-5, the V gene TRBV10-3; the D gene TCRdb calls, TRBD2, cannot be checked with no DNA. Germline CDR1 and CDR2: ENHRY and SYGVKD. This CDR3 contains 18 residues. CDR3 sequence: CAISESAGGARVQETQYF.

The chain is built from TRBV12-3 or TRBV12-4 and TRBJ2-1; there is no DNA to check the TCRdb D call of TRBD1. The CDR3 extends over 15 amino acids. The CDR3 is CASSLGGGLNNEQFF.

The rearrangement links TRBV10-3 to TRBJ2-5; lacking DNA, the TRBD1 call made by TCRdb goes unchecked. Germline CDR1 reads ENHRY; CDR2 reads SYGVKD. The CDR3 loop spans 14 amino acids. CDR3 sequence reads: CAISETGPGKTQYF.

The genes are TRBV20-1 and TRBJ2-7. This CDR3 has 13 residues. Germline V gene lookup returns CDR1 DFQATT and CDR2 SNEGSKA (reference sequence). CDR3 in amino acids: CSARPGGSYEQYF.

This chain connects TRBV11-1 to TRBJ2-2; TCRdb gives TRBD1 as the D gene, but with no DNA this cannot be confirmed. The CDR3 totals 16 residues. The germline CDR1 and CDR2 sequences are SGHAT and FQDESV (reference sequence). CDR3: CASRQNREVNTGELFF.

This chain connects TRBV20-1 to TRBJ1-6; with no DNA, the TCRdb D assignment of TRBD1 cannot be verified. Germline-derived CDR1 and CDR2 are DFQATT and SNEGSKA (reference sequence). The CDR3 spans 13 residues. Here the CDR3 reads CSATGTGTSPLHF.

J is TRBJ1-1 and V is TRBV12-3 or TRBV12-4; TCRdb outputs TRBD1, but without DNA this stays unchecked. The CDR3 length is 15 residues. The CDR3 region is CASSFDGGVNTEAFF.